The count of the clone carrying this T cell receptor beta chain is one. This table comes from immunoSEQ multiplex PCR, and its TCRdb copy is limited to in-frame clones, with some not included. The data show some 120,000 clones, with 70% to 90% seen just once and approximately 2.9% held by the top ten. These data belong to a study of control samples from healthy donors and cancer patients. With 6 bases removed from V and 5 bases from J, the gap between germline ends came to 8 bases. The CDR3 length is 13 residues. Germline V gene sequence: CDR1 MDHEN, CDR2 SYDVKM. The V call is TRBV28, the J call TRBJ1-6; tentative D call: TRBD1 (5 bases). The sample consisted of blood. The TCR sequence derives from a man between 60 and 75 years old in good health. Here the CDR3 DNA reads TGTGCCAGCAGGGGACCGGATAATTCACCCCTCCACTTT. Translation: CASRGPDNSPLHF.